This TCR beta chain was obtained from a study of breast tumors, draining lymph nodes, adjacent tissues. The study's findings and limits: Most tumor T cells seemingly derive from lymph node, then expand in tumor. Tumor repertoires ranked between lymph nodes and nontumor tissue in diversity, with V and J gene preferences. Compared with basal-like, luminal-like tumors shared significantly more repertoire with nontumor tissue.

MiXCR was run by TCRdb on the multiplex PCR reads, yielding one entry per CDR3 protein. The repertoire holds approximately 210,000 distinct CDR3 sequences, with approximately 31% as singletons. The CDR3 loop spans 15 amino acids. Germline lookup yields CDR1 SNHLY and CDR2 FYNNEI. V shed 2 bases, J shed 13 bases, and the junction held 14 bases outside the gene matches. Note on this clonotype: Antigen unknown.

Samples came from axillary lymph nodes draining the breast cancer. The sequencing input was axillary lymph node tissue. The origin of this receptor is a female donor with breast cancer. Some clones in this sample may be carry-over from other donors' samples. The V gene is TRBV2, the J gene TRBJ2-4; 7 bases fit TRBD2. The CDR3 protein is CASSESGTLREPQYF. The CDR3 region has the DNA TGTGCCAGCAGTGAAAGCGGGACCTTGAGGGAGCCCCAGTACTTC.